The 15 T cell receptor beta chains given below trace back to one sample, sequenced in a study of neoadjuvant anti-PD-1 for oral cavity cancer. Only in-frame clones appear in the TCRdb table, and some are missing; sequencing was by immunoSEQ multiplex PCR. The sample yields 15,000 to 20,000 clones, roughly three quarters seen once. This sample comprised PBMCs, obtained before nivolumab (anti-PD-1) treatment. The receptors were sampled from a person aged 35 to 85 with oral cavity squamous cell carcinoma.

This chain links TRBV2 with TRBJ1-5, with TRBD1 as a possible D gene (5 bases). The V and J ends lost 7 bases and 4 bases respectively, with 14 bases between them. This CDR3 has 14 residues. The V gene's germline CDR1 is SNHLY and CDR2 FYNNEI. CDR3 region: CASTPHQGNQPQHF. The CDR3 nucleotides read TGTGCCAGCACTCCGCACCAGGGAAATCAGCCCCAGCATTTT.

The chain has TRBV5-3 and TRBJ2-3, with 8 bases matching TRBD1. TRBV5-3 is sorted into the ORF group, with uncertain function. The trim removed 7 bases at V and 2 bases at J, leaving 12 bases unmatched. The CDR3 extends over 16 amino acids. This CDR3 is CARPKPGQVSTDTQYF. CDR3 DNA: TGTGCCAGACCGAAGCCGGGACAGGTGTCCACAGATACGCAGTATTTT.

As regards this clone: Its ends do not fully match the called genes, so a read error is possible. The chain combines TRBV6-5 with TRBJ1-5; D gene ambiguous. The germline CDR1 and CDR2 sequences are MNHEY and SVGAGI. The CDR3 totals 10 residues. The CDR3 DNA sequence: TGTGCCAGCATATTGGGCCCTAAGGATTTT. As protein: CASILGPKDF.

The chain recombines TRBV5-6 with TRBJ2-7, with TRBD1 identical over 9 bases. Germline assignment: CDR1 SGHDT and CDR2 YYEEEE. This CDR3 spans 15 amino acids. The ends lost 0 bases at V and 5 bases at J; junction bases unmatched: 6. In DNA, the CDR3 is TGTGCCAGCAGCTTGGAAGACAGGGGGGACGACGAGCAGTACTTC. The encoded protein is CASSLEDRGDDEQYF.

This clone appeared a few times. The V gene is TRBV6-5, the J gene TRBJ2-2, with 8 bases fitting TRBD1. Per the germline V gene, CDR1 is MNHEY and CDR2 is SVGAGI. J was trimmed by 6 bases and V by 7 bases; bases with no gene match: 4. This CDR3 comprises 13 residues. CDR3 protein: CASNGQGPGELFF. The CDR3 DNA is TGTGCCAGCAACGGACAGGGTCCCGGGGAGCTGTTTTTT.

The chain uses TRBV11-2 and TRBJ1-4; D gene unclear. Germline V CDR1 and CDR2: SGHAT, FQNNGV. CDR3 length: 13 amino acids. The ends were cut back, 1 base at V and 7 bases at J, with 7 bases in the middle. The DNA for the CDR3 is TGTGCCAGCAGCTTAGCCGAGGGTGAAAAACTGTTTTTT. This gives the protein CASSLAEGEKLFF.

The chain is built from TRBV6-5 and TRBJ1-1; no firm D call. The CDR3 is 15 amino acids. V dropped 6 bases and J dropped 0 bases, with 14 bases sitting between them. Germline values: CDR1 MNHEY, CDR2 SVGAGI. The CDR3 region has the DNA TGTGCCAGCAGGCATCGACGGAGCTTGAACACTGAAGCTTTCTTT. Encoded protein: CASRHRRSLNTEAFF.

This chain joins TRBV5-1 and TRBJ1-4; a weak D match, TRBD1 (6 bases). Trimming removed 6 bases at V and 6 bases at J, with 12 bases between. This CDR3 contains 13 residues. Germline assignment: CDR1 SGHRS and CDR2 YFSETQ. For the CDR3, the DNA is TGCGCCAGCACTACAGGGTCGGATGAAAAACTGTTTTTT. Its protein is CASTTGSDEKLFF.

The chain uses TRBV5-5 and TRBJ2-3, with D perhaps TRBD1 (7 bases). CDR3 size: 17 residues. CDR1 and CDR2 from the germline V gene are SGHKS and YYEKEE (reference sequence). V was trimmed by 3 bases and J by 1 base, leaving 18 bases between them. DNA of the CDR3: TGTGCCAGCAGCTCCTTCCGAGGGGGGACAGGCACAGATACGCAGTATTTT. Its protein is CASSSFRGGTGTDTQYF.

The rearrangement links TRBV28 to TRBJ1-5, with D tentatively TRBD1 (5 bases). This CDR3 is built from 17 residues. Germline lookup yields CDR1 MDHEN and CDR2 SYDVKM. The V end lost 4 bases, the J end lost 0 bases, and 16 bases lay between the germline ends. Here the CDR3 DNA reads TGTGCCAGCAGTTCCCAGGGAGGAGGTTATAGCAATCAGCCCCAGCATTTT. Residues: CASSSQGGGYSNQPQHF.

The rearrangement joins TRBV30 to TRBJ1-1; TRBD1 is a possible D gene (6 bases). Germline CDR1 reads GTSNPN; CDR2 reads SVGIG (reference sequence). Trimming pared 0 bases from V and 5 bases from J, leaving 10 bases between. The CDR3 length is 13 residues. In DNA form, the CDR3 reads TGTGCCTGGAGTGTACAAAGGGGGACTGAAGCTTTCTTT. Translating gives CAWSVQRGTEAFF.

CDR3 amino acids: CASSAGRNNQPQHF. CDR3 in DNA: TGTGCCAGCAGTGCCGGGAGGAACAATCAGCCCCAGCATTTT. The rearrangement joins TRBV6-5 to TRBJ1-5; no definite D call. The CDR3 loop spans 14 amino acids. Trimming pared 5 bases from V and 3 bases from J, leaving 11 bases between. Germline CDR1 MNHEY, CDR2 SVGAGI.

This chain connects TRBV11-3 to TRBJ2-3; D perhaps matches TRBD1 (6 bases). V lost 8 bases, J lost 4 bases, and 13 bases lay in between. The CDR3 length is 13 residues. Germline assignment: CDR1 SGHNT and CDR2 YENEEA. CDR3 DNA sequence: TGTGCCAGCCGCCAGGGGAGCTCAGATACGCAGTATTTT. It specifies CASRQGSSDTQYF.

The rearrangement uses TRBV27 and TRBJ1-5, with TRBD1 matching 11 bases. Germline trimming cut 6 bases from V and 5 bases from J; bases unmatched to any gene: 0. This CDR3 has 13 amino acids. The germline CDR1 and CDR2 sequences are MNHEY and SMNVEV (reference sequence). The chain's CDR3 is CASRGQGDQPQHF. The CDR3 coding sequence is TGTGCCAGCAGGGGACAGGGGGATCAGCCCCAGCATTTT.

The rearrangement links TRBV29-1 to TRBJ2-1; 8 bases agree with TRBD2. V lost 6 bases to trimming and J lost 1 base; unmatched junction nucleotides: 8. This CDR3 spans 15 amino acids. CDR1 and CDR2 (germline): SQVTM, ANQGSEA. The CDR3 DNA reads as TGCAGCGTGTTGGCGGGAGGAGGGTCCTACAATGAGCAGTTCTTC. Its protein product is CSVLAGGGSYNEQFF.